This TCR beta chain was profiled in a study of regulatory T cells in long-lasting Graves disease. Combining iRepertoire HTBI primers with Arm-PCR of CDR3 regions, the authors built TCR beta libraries. TCRdb re-called the multiplex PCR reads through MiXCR, storing one row per CDR3 protein. The sample yields 400,000 to 500,000 distinct CDR3 sequences, about 15% seen once. Findings and limits, study-wide: Segments TRBV28, TRBJ1-2 and TRBJ2-5 showed preferential usage in persistent disease. The study found lower TCR diversity in persistent Graves' patients than in newly diagnosed ones.

This CDR3 has 14 amino acids. The V segment lost 8 bases and the J segment 11 bases; nucleotides outside the gene matches: 11. Time point indicated: newly diagnosed GD, antithyroid drugs for less than 3 months. RNA isolated from PBMCs was used to make the TCR library. EDTA tubes held roughly 9.2 milliliters of peripheral blood from each patient. This clonotype was seen at least ten times. The antigen is unknown. These data also formed part of another study, on T cells in Graves' hyperthyroidism and ophthalmopathy. As that report states: First-round RT-PCR with HTBI primers amplified the TCR CDR3 region.

This TCR was sampled from a woman in her twenties or thirties with Graves disease. Material: peripheral blood mononuclear cells (PBMCs), obtained at new diagnosis, from a patient treated with antithyroid drugs. The chain carries TRBV12-3 or TRBV12-4 and TRBJ2-1, with 11 bases that match TRBD2. CDR3 sequence reads: CASGETGTSGKQFF. In DNA, the CDR3 is TGTGCCAGCGGGGAAACCGGGACTAGCGGTAAGCAGTTCTTC.